One sample yielded the 31 T cell receptor beta chains listed below, sequenced in a study of response to subunit inactivated influenza vaccine. TCRdb itself ran the RT-PCR reads through MiXCR, one entry per CDR3 protein. The sample lists under 200,000 distinct CDR3 sequences, approximately 12% occurring once. Sample: CD8+ T cells sorted from PBMCs, taken around 25 months after vaccination. The receptor set was obtained from a man aged 50-75 years who received an inactivated influenza vaccine.

This chain joins TRBV15 and TRBJ1-2; D is unclear. This CDR3 has 17 residues. V lost 0 bases and J 0 bases, leaving 14 bases between the germline ends. CDR1 LNHNV and CDR2 YYDKDF come from the germline V gene (reference sequence). The CDR3 DNA reads TGTGCCACCAGCAGAGATCTGGGAATTGAAGCTAACTATGGCTACACCTTC. It codes for CATSRDLGIEANYGYTF.

V gene TRBV12-3 or TRBV12-4 combines with J gene TRBJ2-3, with D uncertain. Between the trimmed V and J ends, which lost 5 bases and 5 bases, there was a span of 5 bases. The CDR3 has 11 amino acids. The CDR3 is CASSRRDTQYF. The CDR3 coding sequence is TGTGCCAGCAGTCGAAGAGATACGCAGTATTTT.

This clonotype appeared many times. The chain combines TRBV6-5 with TRBJ2-1; D remains unclear. This CDR3 has 15 amino acids. Trimming removed 0 bases from V and 6 bases from J, with 12 bases in between. The germline V gene encodes CDR1 MNHEY and CDR2 SVGAGI. This CDR3 is CASSYSTVGSNEQFF. The CDR3 nucleotides read TGTGCCAGCAGTTACTCGACGGTGGGGTCCAATGAGCAGTTCTTC.

The gene calls are TRBV9 and TRBJ2-3; 7 positions agree with TRBD2. CDR1 and CDR2 (germline): SGDLS, YYNGEE. After removal of 2 bases from V and 5 bases from J, the junction contained 14 bases not matched to a gene. The length of the CDR3 is 17 residues. CDR3 DNA sequence: TGTGCCAGCAGCGTGGGGAATTGGCGGGAGCTTGAAGATACGCAGTATTTT. This encodes CASSVGNWRELEDTQYF.

In this sample, this clonotype turned up many times. The genes are TRBV28 and TRBJ2-5; D tentatively fits TRBD1 or TRBD2 (5 bases each). V was cut by 3 bases and J by 1 base, with 12 bases left in between. This CDR3 region has 15 residues. The germline V gene encodes CDR1 MDHEN and CDR2 SYDVKM. CDR3 protein: CASSFDRDGQETQYF. The CDR3 nucleotides read TGTGCCAGCAGTTTTGACCGGGACGGCCAAGAGACCCAGTACTTC. Filled out from reference TRBV28 and TRBJ2-5, the complete variable domain reads DVKVTQSSRYLVKRTGEKVFLECVQDMDHENMFWYRQDPGLGLRLIYFSYDVKMKEKGDIPEGYSVSREKKERFSLILESASTNQTSMYLCASSFDRDGQETQYFGPGTRLLVL.

This clonotype has more than one count but fewer than ten. This sequence joins TRBV29-1 and TRBJ2-5; 15 nucleotides align to TRBD2. The CDR3 covers 17 residues. Germline CDR1 SQVTM, CDR2 ANQGSEA. The V and J ends lost 6 bases and 5 bases, in that order; junction bases with no gene match: 13. DNA for the CDR3: TGCAGCGTGGTCTGGACTAGCGGGAGGGCCGGCGTGGAGACCCAGTACTTC. It specifies CSVVWTSGRAGVETQYF.

The sample holds many counts of this clonotype. The rearrangement joins TRBV5-6 to TRBJ2-3; possible D gene TRBD2, 5 bases. Deletions cut 2 bases from V and 2 bases from J, with 9 bases between. The germline CDR1 and CDR2 sequences are SGHDT and YYEEEE. The CDR3 totals 14 residues. CDR3 amino acids: CASSLGAATDTQYF. CDR3 bases: TGTGCCAGCAGCTTAGGAGCGGCCACAGATACGCAGTATTTT.

V is TRBV6-5 and J is TRBJ2-7; D gene uncertain. V was pared by 5 bases and J by 5 bases, with 10 bases between. Per germline, CDR1 MNHEY and CDR2 SVGAGI. The CDR3 is 12 residues long. The CDR3 reads CASSPDDNEQYF. CDR3 coding DNA: TGTGCCAGCAGTCCGGACGATAACGAGCAGTACTTC.

This clonotype has a handful of counts. This chain joins TRBV12-3 or TRBV12-4 and TRBJ2-1; 13 bases are shared with TRBD2. The trim removed 3 bases at V and 0 bases at J, leaving 17 bases unmatched. The CDR3 loop spans 22 amino acids. CDR3 amino acids: CASSFGTSGTTKRASSYNEQFF. The CDR3 DNA is TGTGCCAGCAGTTTCGGGACTAGCGGGACGACTAAAAGGGCAAGCTCCTACAATGAGCAGTTCTTC.

The V and J genes are TRBV7-9 and TRBJ2-7; possible D gene TRBD1, 6 bases. Per germline, CDR1 SEHNR and CDR2 FQNEAQ (reference sequence). The length of the CDR3 is 14 residues. V was shortened by 1 base and J by 4 bases, with 11 bases between the two germline ends. The CDR3 nucleotides are TGTGCCAGCAGCTTAGTCCAGGGGATGTACGAGCAGTACTTC. This translates into CASSLVQGMYEQYF.

This clonotype has a handful of counts. Here the CDR3 reads CASSLIRGHGNEKLFF. As DNA, the CDR3 is TGTGCCAGCAGTCTAATCAGGGGGCATGGTAATGAAAAACTGTTTTTT. The chain couples TRBV12-3 or TRBV12-4 to TRBJ1-4, with TRBD1 matching 8 bases. The CDR3 spans 16 residues. V gave up 5 bases and J gave up 4 bases; unmatched junction bases: 9.

This clonotype came up a few times. The J gene is TRBJ2-1, the V gene TRBV7-9; possible D gene TRBD1, 6 bases. V shed 4 bases and J shed 4 bases, with 14 bases lying between them. This CDR3 has 15 residues. Germline assignment: CDR1 SEHNR and CDR2 FQNEAQ (reference sequence). The CDR3 DNA is TGTGCCAGCAGCTCCCGGGACATACGTTACAATGAGCAGTTCTTC. Translating it yields CASSSRDIRYNEQFF.

J is TRBJ2-1 and V is TRBV4-2, with a tentative D call TRBD2 (6 bases). CDR3 length equals 15 residues. Germline CDR1 LGHNA, CDR2 YNFKEQ. V lost 1 base and J lost 5, with 12 bases in between. As DNA, the CDR3 is TGTGCCAGCAGCCAAGGCCTAGCGAGAAACAATGAGCAGTTCTTC. Translating gives CASSQGLARNNEQFF.

This clonotype has a count of ten or more. J is TRBJ2-7 and V is TRBV12-3 or TRBV12-4, with TRBD1 identical over 9 bases. J lost 5 bases, V lost 10 bases, and 9 bases had no gene match. The CDR3 runs to 13 residues. CDR3 DNA: TGTGCCACATCGACAGGGGGTATCAACGAGCAGTACTTC. This codes for CATSTGGINEQYF.

The genes are TRBV27 and TRBJ2-2; possible D gene TRBD2, 6 bases. Germline V gives CDR1 MNHEY, CDR2 SMNVEV (reference sequence). The CDR3 totals 14 residues. Trimming took 6 bases from V and 7 from J, leaving 15 bases between them. CDR3 in amino acids: CASRGLFTGGELFF. CDR3 nucleotides: TGTGCCAGCAGGGGACTGTTTACGGGCGGGGAGCTGTTTTTT.

The chain links TRBV20-1 to TRBJ2-5; the D call may be TRBD1 or TRBD2 (5 bases each). The CDR3 has 18 residues. Germline V gene data show CDR1 as DFQATT and CDR2 as SNEGSKA (reference sequence). The CDR3 region is CCGRDPGRWQFTEETQYF. DNA of the CDR3: TGCTGTGGTCGGGATCCGGGACGCTGGCAATTCACGGAAGAGACCCAGTACTTC.

V usage is TRBV27 and J usage is TRBJ2-2; D gene unclear. The CDR3 length is 17 residues. In germline, CDR1 is MNHEY, CDR2 SMNVEV (reference sequence). V was cut by 6 bases and J by 4 bases, with 21 bases left in between. The CDR3 region is CASSLILGGASTGELFF. In DNA form, the CDR3 reads TGTGCCAGCAGCCTTATTTTGGGTGGAGCTTCCACCGGGGAGCTGTTTTTT.

This clonotype has more than one count but fewer than ten. The chain uses TRBV12-3 or TRBV12-4 and TRBJ2-7; D is unclear. This CDR3 spans 13 amino acids. With 7 bases removed from V and 6 bases from J, the gap between germline ends came to 16 bases. In DNA form, the CDR3 reads TGTGCCAGCACACCGGGCCGAATATCCGAGCAGTACTTC. It is translated as CASTPGRISEQYF.

This clonotype was counted only a few times. This chain joins TRBV2 and TRBJ2-5, with TRBD2 matching over 12 bases. This CDR3 has 15 residues. Trimming cost V 6 bases and J 4 bases; bases outside gene matches: 6. The germline V gene has CDR1 SNHLY and CDR2 FYNNEI. The CDR3, as DNA: TGTGCCAGCAGCAGACTAGCGGGAGCGGGAGAGACCCAGTACTTC. As protein: CASSRLAGAGETQYF.

This clonotype was counted a few times. The genes are TRBV5-1 and TRBJ2-1, with D tentatively TRBD1 or TRBD2 (5 bases each). The CDR3 has 14 residues. Per germline, CDR1 SGHRS and CDR2 YFSETQ. V lost 2 bases and J lost 8, with 14 bases in between. CDR3 DNA: TGCGCCAGCAGCTTCGGGACCTCTGGTGATGAGCAGTTCTTC. Encoded protein: CASSFGTSGDEQFF.

This rearrangement joins TRBV5-1 to TRBJ2-1; D is unclear. V lost 4 bases to trimming and J lost 1 base, with 15 bases between them. Germline V gene lookup returns CDR1 SGHRS and CDR2 YFSETQ. The CDR3 consists of 16 residues. For the CDR3, the DNA is TGCGCCAGCAGCGATACTGGAGCATTGTCCTACAATGAGCAGTTCTTC. This codes for CASSDTGALSYNEQFF. The complete variable domain, with remaining parts taken from reference TRBV5-1 and TRBJ2-1, reads KAGVTQTPRYLIKTRGQQVTLSCSPISGHRSVSWYQQTPGQGLQFLFEYFSETQRNKGNFPGRFSGRQFSNSRSEMNVSTLELGDSALYLCASSDTGALSYNEQFFGPGTRLTVL.

This clonotype came up many times. The rearrangement uses TRBV5-1 and TRBJ2-1; D remains unclear. This CDR3 is 13 amino acids long. Looked up from germline, CDR1 is SGHRS and CDR2 is YFSETQ. V gave up 2 bases and J gave up 5 bases, with 8 bases separating them. CDR3 sequence (DNA): TGCGCCAGCAGCTTATGGACGGACAATGAGCAGTTCTTC. It translates to CASSLWTDNEQFF.

This chain uses TRBV4-3 with TRBJ2-7; 12 nucleotides line up with TRBD1. This CDR3 contains 19 residues. V lost 5 bases, J lost 2 bases, and 16 bases stayed unmatched. From germline, CDR1 is LGHNA and CDR2 YSLEER. In nucleotides, the CDR3 is TGCGCCAGCAGCTCCAGTCCCGGGACAGGGGGCCTAATCCCCTACGAGCAGTACTTC. Its translation is CASSSSPGTGGLIPYEQYF.

This clonotype was counted between two and nine times. The gene calls are TRBV6-6 and TRBJ2-5, with D possibly being TRBD1 (6 bases). With 6 bases removed from V and 3 bases from J, the gap between germline ends came to 11 bases. Germline CDR1 is MNHNY and CDR2 is SVGAGI (reference sequence). The length of the CDR3 is 13 residues. The CDR3 sequence is CASRGTIEETQYF. The CDR3 nucleotides are TGTGCCAGCAGGGGGACAATCGAAGAGACCCAGTACTTC.

The table lists this clonotype with a few counts. The rearrangement links TRBV19 to TRBJ2-1; 7 bases map to TRBD2. The CDR3 totals 14 residues. Germline CDR1 and CDR2: LNHDA and SQIVND (reference sequence). V lost 5 bases to trimming and J lost 6 bases; unmatched junction nucleotides: 7. CDR3 residues: CASSSGGTGNEQFF. The CDR3 DNA reads TGTGCCAGTAGTTCGGGAGGCACGGGCAATGAGCAGTTCTTC. Full variable domain (rest looked up from reference TRBV19 and TRBJ2-1): DGGITQSPKYLFRKEGQNVTLSCEQNLNHDAMYWYRQDPGQGLRLIYYSQIVNDFQKGDIAEGYSVSREKKESFPLTVTSAQKNPTAFYLCASSSGGTGNEQFFGPGTRLTVL.

This clonotype occurred a few times. The CDR3 spells CATSRGLAGVNEQFF. CDR3 sequence (DNA): TGTGCCACCAGCAGAGGGCTAGCGGGAGTAAATGAGCAGTTCTTC. The chain recombines TRBV15 with TRBJ2-1, with 10 bases aligning to TRBD2. V shed 1 base, J shed 7 bases, and the junction held 4 bases outside the gene matches. CDR1 and CDR2 (germline): LNHNV, YYDKDF (reference sequence). This CDR3 is 15 amino acids long.

This clonotype was detected only a few times. V gene TRBV11-2 combines with J gene TRBJ2-3; D not certain. With 1 base removed from V and 2 bases from J, the gap between germline ends came to 7 bases. CDR3 length equals 14 residues. CDR1 SGHAT and CDR2 FQNNGV come from the germline V gene. The CDR3 DNA sequence: TGTGCCAGCAGCTTAGTTTACTTCACAGATACGCAGTATTTT. Translation gives CASSLVYFTDTQYF.

There are a few counts of this clonotype. The CDR3 sequence is CAISEVGTVNTEAFF. The CDR3 DNA reads TGTGCCATCAGTGAGGTGGGGACAGTAAACACTGAAGCTTTCTTT. This chain uses TRBV10-3 with TRBJ1-1, with 7 bases aligning to TRBD1. Germline V gene lookup returns CDR1 ENHRY and CDR2 SYGVKD. The ends lost 2 bases at V and 2 bases at J; junction bases unmatched: 5. This CDR3 region has 15 residues.

This clonotype has more than one count but fewer than ten. V and J are TRBV3-1 and TRBJ2-3; D is unresolved. The germline V gene has CDR1 LGHDT and CDR2 YNNKEL (reference sequence). V shed 2 bases and J shed 2 bases, with 11 bases lying between them. CDR3 length: 15 amino acids. The CDR3 here is CASSQYAATTDTQYF. CDR3 sequence (DNA): TGTGCCAGCAGCCAATACGCGGCTACCACAGATACGCAGTATTTT.

The V gene is TRBV25-1, the J gene TRBJ2-1; D possibly uses TRBD1 or TRBD2 (5 bases each). The V gene's germline CDR1 is MGHDK and CDR2 SYGVNS. The V end was cut by 6 bases, the J end by 8 bases, with 17 bases between. The CDR3 has 14 amino acids. CDR3 DNA sequence: TGTGCCAGCAGAGTAGGTGTCGGGGCCTATGAGCAGTTCTTC. As protein: CASRVGVGAYEQFF. The whole variable domain, remainder taken from reference TRBV25-1 and TRBJ2-1, is EADIYQTPRYLVIGTGKKITLECSQTMGHDKMYWYQQDPGMELHLIHYSYGVNSTEKGDLSSESTVSRIRTEHFPLTLESARPSHTSQYLCASRVGVGAYEQFFGPGTRLTVL.

The J gene is TRBJ1-5, the V gene TRBV20-1; D is uncertain. Looked up from germline, CDR1 is DFQATT and CDR2 is SNEGSKA (reference sequence). This CDR3 region has 11 residues. Between the trimmed V and J ends, which lost 0 bases and 5 bases, there was a span of 2 bases. The DNA of the CDR3 is TGCAGTGCTAGAGAGGATCAGCCCCAGCATTTT. This encodes CSAREDQPQHF.